Detailed here is one T cell receptor beta chain. Its antigen is not identified. Each CDR3 protein is one row after TCRdb ran MiXCR on the RT-PCR reads. The sample records approximately 700,000 distinct CDR3 sequences, 15% to 17% being singletons. This specimen belongs to a study of response to subunit inactivated influenza vaccine. General study results and limits: Each seasonal influenza vaccination recruits few new T cells, the authors suggested.

The CDR3 length is 14 residues. Germline lookup yields CDR1 SGHVS and CDR2 FQNEAQ. Trimming took 6 bases from V and 0 from J, leaving 9 bases between them. Sequences were derived from PBMCs from blood, sampled about 11 days after vaccination. The chain carries TRBV7-8 and TRBJ2-1, with D hard to call. This receptor was obtained from a man aged 50-60 years who received an inactivated influenza vaccine. This CDR3 reads CASSAIASYNEQFF. Written as DNA, the CDR3 is TGTGCCAGCAGTGCAATAGCCTCCTACAATGAGCAGTTCTTC.